This T cell receptor (beta chain) stems from a study of pediatric ulcerative colitis. Germline-derived CDR1 and CDR2 are MNHEY and SVGAGI. Trimming cost V 5 bases and J 5 bases, with 6 bases left between them. The CDR3 runs 11 residues. TCRdb keeps only in-frame clones here, not all; method: immunoSEQ multiplex PCR. Among 30,000 to 45,000 clones listed, around four fifths were seen once. The specimen was blood. The TCR was taken from a girl between 10 and 17 years old with moderate ulcerative colitis. This sequence joins TRBV6-5 and TRBJ1-2; no clear D. The CDR3 nucleotides read TGTGCCAGCAGTGGACTGTATGGCTACACCTTC. It encodes CASSGLYGYTF.